This T cell receptor beta chain emerged from a study of blood T cells in healthy people across ages. Next came a second PCR, run for roughly 6 to 11 cycles, which used a sample-barcoded 5' primer along with a J-beta primer mix. TCRdb fed the 5' RACE reads into MiXCR, producing one record per CDR3 protein. The repertoire has approximately 800,000 distinct CDR3 sequences, approximately 25% of them found once; the top ten carry 3% to 4.5%. Turning to this clonotype: Its target is not known.

Study-level points and caveats: The CMV status of each donor remained undetermined, and this could have confounded shifts in expanded clonotypes.

The CDR3 extends over 16 amino acids. Looked up from germline, CDR1 is DFQATT and CDR2 is SNEGSKA (reference sequence). V was shortened by 0 bases and J by 4 bases, with 19 bases between the two germline ends. These data were also filed under a second study, of T cells of mothers and their children. That investigation notes: cDNA synthesis used all extracted RNA, 1.5 ug per 15 ul. The study found slightly higher but non-significant overlap in related versus unrelated mother-child pairs.

This chain connects TRBV20-1 to TRBJ2-7; D possibly corresponds to TRBD2 (6 bases). The sample was blood. The TCR sequence derives from a boy between 10 and 17 years old in good health. CDR3 region: CSARDEYRGTLYEQYF. CDR3 nucleotide sequence: TGCAGTGCTAGAGATGAGTACCGGGGGACCCTTTACGAGCAGTACTTC.